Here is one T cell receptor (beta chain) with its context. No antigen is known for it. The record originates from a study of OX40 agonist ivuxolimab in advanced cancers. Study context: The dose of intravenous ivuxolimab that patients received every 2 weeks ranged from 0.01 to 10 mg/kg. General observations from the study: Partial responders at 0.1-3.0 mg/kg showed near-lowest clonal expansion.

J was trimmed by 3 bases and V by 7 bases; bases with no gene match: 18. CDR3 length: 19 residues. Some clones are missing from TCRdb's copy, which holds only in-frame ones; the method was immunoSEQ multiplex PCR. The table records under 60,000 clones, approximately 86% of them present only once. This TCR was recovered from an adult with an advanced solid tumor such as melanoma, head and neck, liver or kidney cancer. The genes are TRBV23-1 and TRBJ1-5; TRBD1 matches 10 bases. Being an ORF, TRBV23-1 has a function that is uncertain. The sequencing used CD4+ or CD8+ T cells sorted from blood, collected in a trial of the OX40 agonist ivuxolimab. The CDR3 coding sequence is TGCGCCAGCATCGGCAAGGTACAACCGGGACAGGGGCCCAATCAGCCCCAGCATTTT. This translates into CASIGKVQPGQGPNQPQHF.